This T cell receptor (beta chain) was observed in a study of T cells after yellow fever vaccination. This clonotype came up a few times. TCRdb re-analysed the 5' RACE reads in MiXCR, keeping a single row per CDR3 protein. The sample lists over 250,000 distinct CDR3 sequences, about 5% occurring once. The specimen comprised CD4+ T cells sorted from PBMCs, sampled on the day of the yellow fever booster vaccination. The sequence came from a man in his late teens or twenties who received the YFV17D yellow fever vaccine.

The CDR3 here is CSGGTAGGYGELFF. For the CDR3, the DNA is TGCAGCGGTGGGACAGCCGGAGGGTATGGGGAGCTGTTTTTT. The chain is built from TRBV29-1 and TRBJ2-2; the D gene is possibly TRBD1 (7 bases). V was trimmed by 7 bases and J by 8 bases, leaving 20 bases between them. Germline CDR1 and CDR2: SQVTM and ANQGSEA. This CDR3 region has 14 residues.